A single sample is the source of the 21 T cell receptor beta chains below, sequenced in a study of blood T cell repertoires in COVID-19. TCRdb's table, derived via immunoSEQ multiplex PCR, lists solely in-frame clones and lacks some. Of 350,000 or so clones listed, approximately 90% are singletons. The sample was peripheral blood. All receptors come from a woman aged 55-70 years with COVID-19, enrolled during active disease.

This sequence joins TRBV5-6 and TRBJ1-2; TRBD1 is a possible D gene (6 bases). Per germline, CDR1 SGHDT and CDR2 YYEEEE. There are 15 residues in the CDR3. V lost 2 bases to trimming and J lost 4 bases, with 15 bases between them. The CDR3 DNA reads TGTGCCAGCAGCTTATTCTTTGGGGGCAGCTATGGCTACACCTTC. Translated, it gives CASSLFFGGSYGYTF.

The chain couples TRBV10-3 to TRBJ2-7, with 8 nucleotides matching TRBD1. Germline CDR1 is ENHRY and CDR2 is SYGVKD. The trim removed 2 bases at V and 2 bases at J, leaving 2 bases unmatched. CDR3 size: 14 residues. CDR3 DNA sequence: TGTGCCATCAGTGAGGGGACAGGAGCCTACGAGCAGTACTTC. As protein: CAISEGTGAYEQYF.

The chain recombines TRBV5-1 with TRBJ2-7, with D perhaps matching TRBD2 (6 bases). CDR1 is SGHRS, CDR2 YFSETQ, per germline. Trimming cost V 4 bases and J 0 bases, with 17 bases left between them. This CDR3 comprises 16 residues. In DNA, the CDR3 is TGCGCCAGCAGCCCGGGGCCGGGGGAGAGCTCCTACGAGCAGTACTTC. Translating gives CASSPGPGESSYEQYF.

This sequence joins TRBV2 and TRBJ2-3; D uncertain. The germline V gene encodes CDR1 SNHLY and CDR2 FYNNEI. This CDR3 spans 17 amino acids. V was shortened by 5 bases and J by 3 bases, with 21 bases between the two germline ends. The CDR3 sequence is CASSWPTLGGLTDTQYF. CDR3 DNA: TGTGCCAGCAGTTGGCCAACCCTAGGTGGTCTAACAGATACGCAGTATTTT.

The genes are TRBV7-9 and TRBJ2-7; D perhaps matches TRBD1 (6 bases). V was trimmed by 4 bases and J by 6 bases, leaving 19 bases between them. Per the germline V gene, CDR1 is SEHNR and CDR2 is FQNEAQ (reference sequence). This CDR3 contains 15 residues. CDR3 loop: CASSSTGRLASEQYF. The CDR3 bases are TGTGCCAGCAGCTCTACAGGGAGATTGGCCTCCGAGCAGTACTTC.

J is TRBJ2-2 and V is TRBV14, with TRBD1 matching over 7 bases. Germline V CDR1 and CDR2: SGHDN, FVKESK. Trimming at V came to 6 bases and at J to 1 base, leaving 5 bases not matched to a gene. CDR3 size: 15 residues. The CDR3 coding sequence is TGTGCCAGCAGAAGACAGGGCAAGAACACCGGGGAGCTGTTTTTT. Its translation is CASRRQGKNTGELFF.

The rearrangement links TRBV4-1 to TRBJ2-5; 7 nucleotides agree with TRBD1. The CDR3 consists of 15 residues. Germline trimming cut 3 bases from V and 5 bases from J; bases unmatched to any gene: 9. Germline V gene data show CDR1 as MGHRA and CDR2 as YSYEKL. CDR3 bases: TGCGCCAGCAGCCAGCCCAGAGGGGGCTGGGAGACCCAGTACTTC. Amino acid sequence: CASSQPRGGWETQYF.

This clone was detected only a few times. This chain joins TRBV6-5 and TRBJ2-1; TRBD1 matches at 10 bases. This CDR3 contains 13 residues. CDR1 and CDR2 (germline): MNHEY, SVGAGI. The junction had 8 bases not matched to a gene; V was cut back by 9 bases and J by 9 bases. The CDR3, as DNA: TGTGCCAGTGGACAGGGGGTAACTTTTGAGCAGTTCTTC. It is translated as CASGQGVTFEQFF.

The chain uses TRBV4-2 and TRBJ1-3; possible D gene TRBD1, 6 bases. Trimming pared 4 bases from V and 7 bases from J, leaving 17 bases between. Germline CDR1 and CDR2: LGHNA and YNFKEQ. The CDR3 has 15 amino acids. This CDR3 is CASSPPGGGRNTIYF. The CDR3 nucleotides are TGTGCCAGCAGCCCCCCGGGGGGGGGCAGGAACACCATATATTTT.

The chain employs TRBV7-2 and TRBJ2-7, with a possible D match to TRBD2 (6 bases). This CDR3 has 15 residues. Germline values: CDR1 SGHTA, CDR2 FQGNSA. Trimming pared 6 bases from V and 0 bases from J, leaving 15 bases between. The CDR3 coding sequence is TGTGCCAGCAGTCCCATCATCGGGGGCTCCTACGAGCAGTACTTC. It yields the protein CASSPIIGGSYEQYF.

The chain joins TRBV5-8 to TRBJ2-1; D call uncertain. V was shortened by 4 bases and J by 15 bases, with 17 bases between the two germline ends. The CDR3 loop spans 12 amino acids. The germline V gene has CDR1 SGHTS and CDR2 YDEGEE. The CDR3 nucleotides are TGTGCCAGCAGCCCCTGGAGCAGCCGACTGTTCTTC. Residues: CASSPWSSRLFF.

The chain has TRBV19 and TRBJ2-7, with D possibly being TRBD1 (6 bases). V lost 5 bases and J lost 0, with 14 bases in between. The CDR3 totals 15 residues. Per germline, CDR1 LNHDA and CDR2 SQIVND (reference sequence). The CDR3 here is CASSRTVGTSYEQYF. CDR3 bases: TGTGCCAGTAGTCGGACAGTGGGGACCTCCTACGAGCAGTACTTC.

This clone has a single count. The gene calls are TRBV29-1 and TRBJ1-1, with 7 positions matching TRBD1. Per germline, CDR1 SQVTM and CDR2 ANQGSEA. CDR3 length equals 13 residues. Trimming took 7 bases from V and 5 from J; bases not matched to a gene: 10. CDR3 sequence: CSGQGGPRTEAFF. CDR3 nucleotides: TGCAGCGGGCAGGGGGGCCCTAGGACTGAAGCTTTCTTT.

The gene calls are TRBV10-1 and TRBJ2-5, with unresolved D. Trimming shortened V by 6 bases and J by 3 bases, and 8 bases separated the two germline ends. Germline loops: CDR1 WNHNN, CDR2 SYGVQD (reference sequence). The CDR3 has 12 amino acids. CDR3 in amino acids: CASRVSEETQYF. The CDR3 nucleotides read TGCGCCAGCAGGGTTAGTGAAGAGACCCAGTACTTC.

The CDR3 spells CASSPHSPGQGYGYTF. CDR3 DNA: TGTGCCAGCAGTCCTCACTCCCCCGGACAGGGCTATGGCTACACCTTC. The chain combines TRBV28 with TRBJ1-2, with 8 bases matching TRBD1. Germline CDR1 reads MDHEN; CDR2 reads SYDVKM. The CDR3 extends over 16 amino acids. V was clipped by 5 bases and J by 4 bases; unmatched bases: 12.

This clone is a singleton in its sample. This rearrangement joins TRBV18 to TRBJ1-1; D is unclear. Trimming cost V 4 bases and J 8 bases, with 11 bases left between them. The germline V gene has CDR1 KGHSH and CDR2 LQKENI. This CDR3 region has 12 residues. The CDR3 region is CASSQGGKEAFF. CDR3 nucleotide sequence: TGTGCCAGCTCACAGGGCGGGAAGGAAGCTTTCTTT.

The CDR3 sequence: CASLGQIYTDTQYF. Written as DNA, the CDR3 is TGTGCCAGCTTGGGGCAGATTTACACAGATACGCAGTATTTT. The rearrangement joins TRBV7-3 to TRBJ2-3; possibly TRBD1 for D (5 bases). The germline CDR1 and CDR2 sequences are SGHTA and FQGTGA. The CDR3 is 14 residues long. The V and J ends lost 8 bases and 2 bases respectively, with 14 bases between them.

The CDR3 spells CASSPWSGGNNEQFF. As DNA, the CDR3 is TGTGCCAGCAGTCCGTGGAGCGGGGGTAACAATGAGCAGTTCTTC. V is TRBV6-6 and J is TRBJ2-1; TRBD2 agrees at 8 bases. After removal of 5 bases from V and 5 bases from J, the junction contained 8 bases not matched to a gene. The CDR3 consists of 15 residues. The germline V gene encodes CDR1 MNHNY and CDR2 SVGAGI (reference sequence).

CDR3 DNA: TGTGCCACCAGCAGTAGACAGGGGGAGAAAGGCAATCAGCCCCAGCATTTT. Protein: CATSSRQGEKGNQPQHF. The V gene is TRBV15, the J gene TRBJ1-5; 9 nucleotides align to TRBD1. V shed 3 bases and J 2 bases; nucleotides not matched to a gene: 8. The CDR3 is 17 amino acids. Germline V lookup: CDR1 LNHNV, CDR2 YYDKDF (reference sequence).

CDR3 coding DNA: TGTGCCAGCAGCAGGGGGGCTAGCGGGGGCACTGCGAATGAGCAGTTCTTC. It encodes CASSRGASGGTANEQFF. This rearrangement joins TRBV7-6 to TRBJ2-1; 10 nucleotides match TRBD2. Germline lookup yields CDR1 SGHVS and CDR2 FNYEAQ. The V and J ends lost 5 bases and 7 bases, in that order; junction bases with no gene match: 14. CDR3 length equals 17 residues.

The chain couples TRBV12-5 to TRBJ1-3; 8 nucleotides align to TRBD1. V lost 1 base to trimming and J lost 1 base; unmatched junction nucleotides: 9. The germline V gene has CDR1 LGHNT and CDR2 FRNRAP. This CDR3 has 18 residues. The CDR3 coding sequence is TGTGCTAGTGGTTTGGCCTACCTTCAGGGGGCATCTGGAAACACCATATATTTT. It specifies CASGLAYLQGASGNTIYF.